By frequency in the sample, the clone carrying this T cell receptor beta chain is medium-sized. Study processing details: Amplification from reference gene primers served as the basis for estimated nucleated cell counts. Produced via immunoSEQ multiplex PCR; TCRdb's table is partial and in-frame only. V, J and clone size are those of that table, while D and trimming were read from the DNA. The sample gives 35,000 to 50,000 clones, roughly 84% of which show up once; about 12% is in the top ten. This sample was taken from a study of blood T cell repertoires in COVID-19. Study-wide context: The study drew acute and convalescent COVID-19 samples from the United States, Italy and Spain. Sources were T cells, B-cell-depleted T cells, or PBMCs; the material itself was cDNA or gDNA.

Trimming pared 8 bases from V and 3 bases from J, leaving 4 bases between. CDR1 and CDR2 from the germline V gene are SEHNR and FQNEAQ (reference sequence). The CDR3 extends over 10 amino acids. The chain recombines TRBV7-9 with TRBJ2-5, with D hard to call. Sequencing was carried out using peripheral blood. This receptor was obtained from a woman in her 70s in a cohort sampled during active COVID-19. The CDR3 DNA reads TGTGCCAGCTCCGAAGAGACCCAGTACTTC. It codes for CASSEETQYF.